This entry lists 21 T cell receptor beta chains sequenced from one sample in a study of T-cell memory formation after mild COVID-19. A single record per CDR3 protein comes from TCRdb applying MiXCR to the 5' RACE reads. The sample carries 400,000 to 550,000 distinct CDR3 sequences, around 25% recorded once. The sequenced sample consisted of PBMCs or a T cell subset sorted from them (not recorded which). Every receptor here comes from an adult woman who had mild COVID-19 (a few samples of this study predate the infection). Cell type and time point are not known.

The V gene is TRBV24-1, the J gene TRBJ2-5; D gene unclear. The CDR3 extends over 13 amino acids. CDR1 is KGHDR and CDR2 is SFDVKD in the germline V gene. Deletions cut 2 bases from V and 0 bases from J, with 3 bases between. Here the CDR3 DNA reads TGTGCCACCAGTGATTGGAACCAAGAGACCCAGTACTTC. Encoded protein: CATSDWNQETQYF.

The table lists this clonotype with a few counts. J is TRBJ1-5 and V is TRBV4-1; TRBD1 is a possible D gene (6 bases). V gave up 3 bases and J gave up 2 bases, with 20 bases separating them. This CDR3 has 18 residues. Germline CDR1 MGHRA, CDR2 YSYEKL. The DNA of the CDR3 is TGCGCCAGCAGCCACTTAATAACAGGGATTGTCGGCAATCAGCCCCAGCATTTT. Its protein is CASSHLITGIVGNQPQHF.

In this sample, this clonotype turned up many times. This chain links TRBV7-6 with TRBJ2-2; D is uncertain. Trimming removed 1 base at V and 1 base at J, with 4 bases between. The germline CDR1 and CDR2 sequences are SGHVS and FNYEAQ. This CDR3 has 14 residues. For the CDR3, the DNA is TGTGCCAGCAGCTTAGGGCTGAACACCGGGGAGCTGTTTTTT. It codes for CASSLGLNTGELFF.

This clonotype was picked up many times. This chain links TRBV12-3 or TRBV12-4 with TRBJ2-7, with D tentatively TRBD1 or TRBD2 (5 bases each). Deletions cut 6 bases from V and 3 bases from J, with 9 bases between. There are 12 residues in the CDR3. This chain's CDR3 is CASSRDHYEQYF. As DNA, the CDR3 is TGTGCCAGCAGCCGGGACCACTACGAGCAGTACTTC.

This clonotype has just a few counts. This chain links TRBV12-3 or TRBV12-4 with TRBJ2-7, with 8 bases lining up with TRBD1. The junction had 7 bases not matched to a gene; V was cut back by 7 bases and J by 2 bases. This CDR3 has 14 amino acids. The CDR3 region is CASTEDRATYEQYF. CDR3 sequence (DNA): TGTGCCAGCACCGAGGACAGGGCTACCTACGAGCAGTACTTC.

This sequence joins TRBV24-1 and TRBJ1-2; unclear D gene. The V end lost 4 bases, the J end lost 6 bases, and 11 bases lay between the germline ends. Germline-derived CDR1 and CDR2 are KGHDR and SFDVKD. The CDR3 contains 13 residues. The chain's CDR3 is CATSDSATDGYTF. CDR3 nucleotide sequence: TGTGCCACCAGTGACTCCGCGACCGATGGCTACACCTTC.

This clonotype showed up many times. CDR3 amino acids: CASSLAPNTEAFF. In DNA form, the CDR3 reads TGCGCCAGCAGCTTGGCACCGAACACTGAAGCTTTCTTT. The chain employs TRBV5-1 and TRBJ1-1; D is unclear. The V end lost 0 bases, the J end lost 1 base, and 4 bases lay between the germline ends. The CDR3 runs 13 residues. CDR1 SGHRS and CDR2 YFSETQ come from the germline V gene.

The table lists this clonotype with a few counts. The chain has TRBV6-5 and TRBJ2-2; TRBD1 agrees at 9 bases. CDR1 and CDR2 from the germline V gene are MNHEY and SVGAGI. With 4 bases clipped from V and 5 bases from J, the junction kept 2 bases outside the gene matches. The CDR3 is 14 amino acids. The CDR3, as DNA: TGTGCCAGCAGTTGGGACAGGGCGACCGGGGAGCTGTTTTTT. Its translation is CASSWDRATGELFF.

This clonotype was seen a few times. The chain has TRBV7-8 and TRBJ2-3, with 8 nucleotides matching TRBD2. The CDR3 extends over 16 amino acids. V lost 2 bases, J lost 3 bases, and 7 bases stayed unmatched. In germline, CDR1 is SGHVS, CDR2 FQNEAQ. CDR3: CASSLTSGVMTDTQYF. DNA for the CDR3: TGTGCCAGCAGCTTAACTAGCGGTGTTATGACAGATACGCAGTATTTT.

The chain has TRBV9 and TRBJ2-1; 13 bases align to TRBD2. Losses at the gene ends were 3 bases for V and 15 bases for J; bases not matched to a gene: 9. Germline CDR1 and CDR2: SGDLS and YYNGEE. CDR3 length: 14 amino acids. The CDR3 DNA reads TGTGCCAGCAGCGGCGGACTAGCGGGGGAGAGGGTGTTCTTC. Translation: CASSGGLAGERVFF.

The table lists this clonotype with a few counts. The chain combines TRBV6-1 with TRBJ1-5; 8 nucleotides agree with TRBD1. The CDR3 is 14 amino acids. The germline CDR1 and CDR2 sequences are MNHNS and SASEGT. Losses at the gene ends were 6 bases for V and 1 base for J; bases not matched to a gene: 2. CDR3 protein: CASRRQGSNQPQHF. The DNA for the CDR3 is TGTGCCAGCAGGCGACAGGGGAGCAATCAGCCCCAGCATTTT.

This clonotype was picked up a small number of times. V gene TRBV5-1 combines with J gene TRBJ1-2; D may be TRBD1 (5 bases). Germline V gives CDR1 SGHRS, CDR2 YFSETQ. V was clipped by 5 bases and J by 0 bases, with 14 bases between them. This CDR3 region has 15 residues. Here the CDR3 DNA reads TGCGCCAGCAGAACCGGGACCACCTCTAACTATGGCTACACCTTC. This gives the protein CASRTGTTSNYGYTF.

This clonotype was found many times. The V call is TRBV5-1, the J call TRBJ2-5; a possible D gene is TRBD2 (6 bases). Germline V CDR1 and CDR2: SGHRS, YFSETQ. V was trimmed by 0 bases and J by 4 bases, leaving 7 bases between them. This CDR3 has 13 amino acids. CDR3 coding DNA: TGCGCCAGCAGCTTGGTCGGGGGAGAGACCCAGTACTTC. Protein sequence: CASSLVGGETQYF.

Remarks on this clonotype: One end of the junction varies from germline; a read error may be responsible. The rearrangement links TRBV12-3 or TRBV12-4 to TRBJ1-2, with D unresolved. The CDR3 consists of 15 residues. The CDR3 protein is CASRLGGLLPGGYTF. The CDR3 region has the DNA TGTGCCAGCAGATTAGGAGGCCTACTCCCGGGTGGCTACACCTTC.

The V call is TRBV6-2 or TRBV6-3, the J call TRBJ2-3; D is unresolved. The CDR3 extends over 14 amino acids. Per germline, CDR1 MNHEY and CDR2 SVGEGT. Trimming left V 5 bases short and J 6 bases short, with 15 bases between. In nucleotides, the CDR3 is TGTGCCAGCAGTCCGCCTACAGCCCTTGATACGCAGTATTTT. Translating gives CASSPPTALDTQYF.

As to this clonotype: One junction end does not reproduce the germline sequence, and a read error may be involved. This rearrangement joins TRBV12-3 or TRBV12-4 to TRBJ2-1, with TRBD2 identical over 11 bases. The CDR3 is 11 residues long. The CDR3 reads CASTSGGPRLF. The DNA for the CDR3 is TGTGCCAGTACTAGCGGGGGACCTCGGCTCTTC.

The chain uses TRBV4-3 and TRBJ2-6; D is ambiguous. Germline V CDR1 and CDR2: LGHNA, YSLEER. Trimming cost V 3 bases and J 0 bases, with 12 bases left between them. This CDR3 contains 17 residues. CDR3 in amino acids: CASSQAPHPSGANVLTF. Here the CDR3 DNA reads TGCGCCAGCAGCCAGGCGCCCCACCCCTCTGGGGCCAACGTCCTGACTTTC.

This clonotype showed up just a few times. The chain recombines TRBV20-1 with TRBJ2-7, with 9 positions matching TRBD1. The CDR3 totals 14 residues. Germline-derived CDR1 and CDR2 are DFQATT and SNEGSKA (reference sequence). Trimming took 1 base from V and 4 from J; bases not matched to a gene: 5. In nucleotides, the CDR3 is TGCAGTGCTAGAGGGGGGACAGGGACGTACGAGCAGTACTTC. Its protein is CSARGGTGTYEQYF.

This clonotype was seen more than once but under ten times. The V and J genes are TRBV7-3 and TRBJ2-1; 9 positions match TRBD2. Trimming at V came to 5 bases and at J to 1 base, leaving 15 bases not matched to a gene. This CDR3 is 19 amino acids long. The germline V gene has CDR1 SGHTA and CDR2 FQGTGA. The CDR3 nucleotides are TGTGCCAGCAGCCAGGGGGGGGGACTAGCTTCGAGATCCTACAATGAGCAGTTCTTC. It encodes CASSQGGGLASRSYNEQFF.

The chain has TRBV6-4 and TRBJ2-3; 11 nucleotides line up with TRBD2. The CDR3 spans 17 residues. Losses at the gene ends were 4 bases for V and 0 bases for J; bases not matched to a gene: 6. In germline, CDR1 is MRHNA, CDR2 SNTAGT. CDR3 in DNA: TGTGCCAGCAGTGCGGCTAGCGGGAGGCTCAGCACAGATACGCAGTATTTT. It is translated as CASSAASGRLSTDTQYF.

This clonotype was observed a handful of times. The chain employs TRBV3-1 and TRBJ2-7; unclear D gene. The CDR3 loop spans 15 amino acids. Per the germline V gene, CDR1 is LGHDT and CDR2 is YNNKEL (reference sequence). V was pared by 0 bases and J by 0 bases, with 9 bases between. The CDR3 region has the DNA TGTGCCAGCAGCCAAGAGCTTGGAAGCTCCTACGAGCAGTACTTC. Its protein is CASSQELGSSYEQYF.